This T cell receptor beta chain was documented in a study of CD8+CD57+ T cells in acquired aplastic anemia. As regards this clonotype: As yet, its antigen is unknown.

Genomic DNA, serving as template, underwent TCR beta VDJ and CDR3 profiling. TCRdb passed the reads through MiXCR, listing each CDR3 protein once. This table has over 150,000 distinct CDR3 sequences, 40% to 65% appearing once. Patients picked for sequencing had shown CD8+CD57+ cell expansion detected by flow cytometry. Patients uniformly had severe acquired aplastic anemia. Among the patients, none had received any therapy at the time of blood sampling. General observations from the study: CD8+ Simpson's diversity in patients was not significantly different from that in controls. A set of twenty-nine CD8+ CDR3 sequences was shared between patients and controls, and these sequences appeared highly expressed in patients.

The ends were cut back, 3 bases at V and 7 bases at J, with 12 bases in the middle. The germline gives CDR1 WNHNN, CDR2 SYGVQD (reference sequence). This CDR3 is 13 amino acids long. The TCR was taken from a human donor with aplastic anemia. The chain combines TRBV10-1 with TRBJ2-5; TRBD1 or TRBD2 may be the D gene (5 bases each). The specimen was sorted CD4+, CD8+, or CD8+CD57+ T cells (not recorded which) from PBMCs. This CDR3 is CASSDRDVGTQYF. As DNA, the CDR3 is TGCGCCAGCAGTGATAGGGACGTGGGGACCCAGTACTTC.